The 13 T cell receptor beta chains presented below share a single source sample, sequenced in a study of T cell responses to AZD1222 COVID-19 vaccine. TCRdb's copy holds only in-frame clones and misses some; the assay was immunoSEQ multiplex PCR. This sample has 150,000 or so clones, with around 89% found just once. The sequenced sample was peripheral blood, obtained on day 0 of AZD1222 vaccination. The receptors were gathered from an adult in good health.

The V and J genes are TRBV7-9 and TRBJ1-2, with D perhaps matching TRBD1 (5 bases). This CDR3 is 13 amino acids long. V lost 3 bases, J lost 2 bases, and 7 bases lay in between. CDR1 and CDR2 (germline): SEHNR, FQNEAQ (reference sequence). DNA of the CDR3: TGTGCCAGCAGCTTTGACAGCAACTATGGCTACACCTTC. Protein: CASSFDSNYGYTF.

The chain has TRBV12-3 or TRBV12-4 and TRBJ2-7; D might be TRBD1 or TRBD2, each matching 5 bases. V lost 5 bases and J lost 6, with 11 bases in between. The CDR3 is made up of 12 amino acids. The CDR3 region is CASSSVGREQYF. CDR3 bases: TGTGCCAGCAGTAGCGTGGGACGCGAGCAGTACTTC.

This clone was seen just once. This chain uses TRBV4-3 with TRBJ2-2; 8 bases are shared with TRBD1. V trimming: 1 base; J trimming: 7 bases; junction bases outside the gene matches: 5. Germline loops: CDR1 LGHNA, CDR2 YSLEER. The CDR3 sequence is 15 residues long. The DNA of the CDR3 is TGCGCCAGCAGCCAAGGGGCAGGGGGCTTCGGGGAGCTGTTTTTT. Encoded protein: CASSQGAGGFGELFF.

This chain connects TRBV5-6 to TRBJ2-2; tentative D call: TRBD2 (6 bases). V lost 1 base and J 2 bases, leaving 12 bases between the germline ends. Germline V gene lookup returns CDR1 SGHDT and CDR2 YYEEEE. This CDR3 spans 16 amino acids. Here the CDR3 reads CASSLMGGLNTGELFF. CDR3 DNA: TGTGCCAGCAGCTTGATGGGGGGTTTAAACACCGGGGAGCTGTTTTTT.

This chain connects TRBV4-2 to TRBJ2-7, with 15 bases fitting TRBD2. Trimming removed 4 bases from V and 0 bases from J; junction bases left unmatched: 7. The CDR3 length is 18 residues. The germline CDR1 and CDR2 sequences are LGHNA and YNFKEQ. The CDR3 DNA follows: TGTGCCAGCAGCCGAACGGGACTAGCGGGGGGAGCCTCCTACGAGCAGTACTTC. Translation gives CASSRTGLAGGASYEQYF.

The V call is TRBV10-3, the J call TRBJ1-2; the D is unclear. Germline V lookup: CDR1 ENHRY, CDR2 SYGVKD. The V gene lost 6 bases and the J gene lost 3 bases, with 11 bases spanning the gap. This CDR3 region has 13 residues. CDR3 residues: CAIRPGEDYGYTF. The CDR3 DNA follows: TGTGCCATCAGGCCCGGTGAAGACTATGGCTACACCTTC.

The chain combines TRBV2 with TRBJ1-1, with D tentatively TRBD1 (5 bases). The CDR3 runs 13 residues. The germline V gene has CDR1 SNHLY and CDR2 FYNNEI. Trimming took 8 bases from V and 7 from J, leaving 17 bases between them. In DNA form, the CDR3 reads TGTGCCAGCCGGGAGACAGCCAGACTTGAAGCTTTCTTT. This codes for CASRETARLEAFF.

This clone has more than one count but fewer than ten. The rearrangement uses TRBV3-1 (or the pseudogene TRBV3-2) and TRBJ2-3; 7 positions match TRBD2. This CDR3 has 13 amino acids. CDR1 is LGHDT, CDR2 YNNKEL, per germline (reference sequence). V shed 4 bases, J shed 9 bases, and the junction held 7 bases outside the gene matches. CDR3 sequence (DNA): TGTGCCAGCAGCCCCTACCCGGGAGGAACGCAGTATTTT. Protein product: CASSPYPGGTQYF.

The CDR3 DNA is TGTGCCAGCAGTGAATCGGACGGCTCCTACGAGCAGTACTTC. Translated: CASSESDGSYEQYF. This chain connects TRBV2 to TRBJ2-7; D is undetermined. Germline CDR1 is SNHLY and CDR2 is FYNNEI. The ends were cut back, 2 bases at V and 0 bases at J, with 8 bases in the middle. There are 14 residues in the CDR3.

The rearrangement links TRBV5-1 to TRBJ1-2, with a possible D match to TRBD1 (5 bases). V lost 0 bases and J lost 6, with 12 bases in between. CDR3 length equals 14 residues. Germline V CDR1 and CDR2: SGHRS, YFSETQ. The CDR3 loop is CASSLGRPGDGYTF. The CDR3 DNA is TGCGCCAGCAGCTTGGGACGTCCGGGGGATGGCTACACCTTC.

In DNA, the CDR3 is TGTGCCAGCAGCTTGGAGGGTGTTGGGGAAGCTTTCTTT. Translating it yields CASSLEGVGEAFF. This rearrangement joins TRBV7-9 to TRBJ1-1, with D unresolved. The germline gives CDR1 SEHNR, CDR2 FQNEAQ (reference sequence). The CDR3 runs 13 residues. V was trimmed by 3 bases and J by 8 bases, leaving 13 bases between them.

The chain combines TRBV5-1 with TRBJ2-5, with D possibly matching TRBD2 (5 bases). CDR3 length: 16 amino acids. Germline V gene data show CDR1 as SGHRS and CDR2 as YFSETQ. Trimming cost V 3 bases and J 5 bases, with 20 bases left between them. CDR3 coding DNA: TGCGCCAGCAGCTCGACCTTAGCGTCGACGGGGGAGACCCAGTACTTC. Its protein is CASSSTLASTGETQYF.

The V call is TRBV5-1, the J call TRBJ2-7; 11 positions agree with TRBD1. The CDR3 spans 14 residues. Trimming removed 4 bases from V and 5 bases from J; junction bases left unmatched: 5. The V gene's germline CDR1 is SGHRS and CDR2 YFSETQ. The CDR3 region has the DNA TGCGCCAGCAGCAGACGGACAGGGGGCGACGAGCAGTACTTC. This codes for CASSRRTGGDEQYF.